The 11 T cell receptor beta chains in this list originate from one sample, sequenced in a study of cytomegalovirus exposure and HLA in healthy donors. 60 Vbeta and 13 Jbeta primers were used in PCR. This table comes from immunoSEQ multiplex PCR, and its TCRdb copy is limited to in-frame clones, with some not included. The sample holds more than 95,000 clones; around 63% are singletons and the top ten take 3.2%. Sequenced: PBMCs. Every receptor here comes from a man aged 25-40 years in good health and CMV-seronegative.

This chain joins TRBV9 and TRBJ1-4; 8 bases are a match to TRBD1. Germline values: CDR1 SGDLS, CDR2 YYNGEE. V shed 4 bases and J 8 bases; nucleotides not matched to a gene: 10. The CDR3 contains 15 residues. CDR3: CASSPAGQGWEKLFF. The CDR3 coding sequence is TGTGCCAGCAGCCCTGCTGGACAGGGTTGGGAAAAACTGTTTTTT.

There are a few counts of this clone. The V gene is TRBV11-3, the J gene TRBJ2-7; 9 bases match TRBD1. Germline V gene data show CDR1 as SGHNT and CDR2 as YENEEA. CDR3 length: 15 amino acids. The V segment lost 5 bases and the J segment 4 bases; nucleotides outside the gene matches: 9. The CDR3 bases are TGTGCCAGCAGCACGGGACAGGGAAGAGGTTACGAGCAGTACTTC. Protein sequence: CASSTGQGRGYEQYF.

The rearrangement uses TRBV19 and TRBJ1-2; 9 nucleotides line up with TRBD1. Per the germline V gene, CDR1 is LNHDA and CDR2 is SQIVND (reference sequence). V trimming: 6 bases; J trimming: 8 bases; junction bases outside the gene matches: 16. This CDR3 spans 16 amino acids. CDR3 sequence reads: CASSGQQGAMHKGYTF. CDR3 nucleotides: TGTGCCAGTAGCGGTCAACAGGGGGCTATGCATAAAGGCTACACCTTC. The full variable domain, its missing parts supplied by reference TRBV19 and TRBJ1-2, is DGGITQSPKYLFRKEGQNVTLSCEQNLNHDAMYWYRQDPGQGLRLIYYSQIVNDFQKGDIAEGYSVSREKKESFPLTVTSAQKNPTAFYLCASSGQQGAMHKGYTFGSGTRLTVV.

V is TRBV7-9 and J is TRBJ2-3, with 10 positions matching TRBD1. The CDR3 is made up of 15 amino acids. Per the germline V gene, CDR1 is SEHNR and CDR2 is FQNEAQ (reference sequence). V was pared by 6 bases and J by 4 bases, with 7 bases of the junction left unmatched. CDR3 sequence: CASRPGQGMADTQYF. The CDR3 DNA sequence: TGTGCCAGCAGACCGGGACAGGGGATGGCAGATACGCAGTATTTT.

CDR3 nucleotides: TGTGCCAGTAGTCTCCGGGACAGTATCTATGGCTACACCTTC. It codes for CASSLRDSIYGYTF. This chain uses TRBV19 with TRBJ1-2; 7 bases are shared with TRBD1. Germline-derived CDR1 and CDR2 are LNHDA and SQIVND (reference sequence). The junction had 7 bases not matched to a gene; V was cut back by 5 bases and J by 4 bases. The CDR3 length is 14 residues.

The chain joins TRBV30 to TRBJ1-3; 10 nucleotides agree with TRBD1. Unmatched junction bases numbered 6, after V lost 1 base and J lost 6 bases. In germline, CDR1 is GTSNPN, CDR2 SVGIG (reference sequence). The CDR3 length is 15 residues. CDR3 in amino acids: CAWSGRTGGSNTIYF. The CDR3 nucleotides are TGTGCCTGGAGTGGGAGGACAGGGGGGTCAAACACCATATATTTT. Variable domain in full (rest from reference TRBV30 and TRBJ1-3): SQTIHQWPATLVQPVGSPLSLECTVEGTSNPNLYWYRQAAGRGLQLLFYSVGIGQISSEVPQNLSASRPQDRQFILSSKKLLLSDSGFYLCAWSGRTGGSNTIYFGEGSWLTVV.

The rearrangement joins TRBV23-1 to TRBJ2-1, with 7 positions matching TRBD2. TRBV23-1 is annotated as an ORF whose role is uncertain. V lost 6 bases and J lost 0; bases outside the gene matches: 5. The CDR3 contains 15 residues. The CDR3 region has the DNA TGCGCCAGCAGCCGTCGCGGGAGCTCCTACAATGAGCAGTTCTTC. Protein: CASSRRGSSYNEQFF.

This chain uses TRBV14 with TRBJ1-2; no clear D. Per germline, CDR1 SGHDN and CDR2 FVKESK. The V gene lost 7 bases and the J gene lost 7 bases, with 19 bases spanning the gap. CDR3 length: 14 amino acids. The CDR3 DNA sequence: TGTGCCAGCACCCCACCCGCAGAGCGGAGTGGCTACACCTTC. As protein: CASTPPAERSGYTF.

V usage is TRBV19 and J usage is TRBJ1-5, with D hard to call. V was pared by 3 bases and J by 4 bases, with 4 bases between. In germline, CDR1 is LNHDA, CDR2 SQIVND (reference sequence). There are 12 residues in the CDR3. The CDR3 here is CASSILNQPQHF. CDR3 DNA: TGTGCCAGTAGTATTCTAAATCAGCCCCAGCATTTT.

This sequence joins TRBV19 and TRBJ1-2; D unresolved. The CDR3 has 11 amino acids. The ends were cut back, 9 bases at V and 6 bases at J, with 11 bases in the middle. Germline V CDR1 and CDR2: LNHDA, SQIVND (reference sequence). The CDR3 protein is CASRGLNGYTF. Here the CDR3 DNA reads TGTGCCAGCCGCGGCCTAAATGGCTACACCTTC.

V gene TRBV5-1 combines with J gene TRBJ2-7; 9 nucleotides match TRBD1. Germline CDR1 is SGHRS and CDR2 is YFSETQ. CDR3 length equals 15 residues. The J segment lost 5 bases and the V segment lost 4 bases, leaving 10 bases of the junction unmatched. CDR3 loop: CASSRMGQGRDEQYF. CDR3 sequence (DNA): TGCGCCAGCAGCAGAATGGGACAGGGTAGGGACGAGCAGTACTTC.